This paragraph covers one T cell receptor beta chain sequence. This sample stems from a study of blood T cell repertoires in COVID-19. Trimming pared 3 bases from V and 0 bases from J, leaving 6 bases between. There are 14 residues in the CDR3. From germline, CDR1 is SGHVS and CDR2 FQNEAQ. In the original analysis: Estimation of nucleated cell counts was performed using reference gene primer amplification. Measured with immunoSEQ multiplex PCR; TCRdb has only the in-frame clones, and not every one. D and trimming were read from the DNA, whereas the V and J calls and clone size are those reported in that table. The table has about 190,000 clones, 70% to 80% seen once.

This chain connects TRBV7-8 to TRBJ1-3; D is undetermined. The source is a woman aged 45-60 years with acute or convalescent COVID-19. Sample: peripheral blood. The CDR3, as DNA: TGTGCCAGCAGCTTTTCTAGCTCTGGAAACACCATATATTTT. Translating it yields CASSFSSSGNTIYF.